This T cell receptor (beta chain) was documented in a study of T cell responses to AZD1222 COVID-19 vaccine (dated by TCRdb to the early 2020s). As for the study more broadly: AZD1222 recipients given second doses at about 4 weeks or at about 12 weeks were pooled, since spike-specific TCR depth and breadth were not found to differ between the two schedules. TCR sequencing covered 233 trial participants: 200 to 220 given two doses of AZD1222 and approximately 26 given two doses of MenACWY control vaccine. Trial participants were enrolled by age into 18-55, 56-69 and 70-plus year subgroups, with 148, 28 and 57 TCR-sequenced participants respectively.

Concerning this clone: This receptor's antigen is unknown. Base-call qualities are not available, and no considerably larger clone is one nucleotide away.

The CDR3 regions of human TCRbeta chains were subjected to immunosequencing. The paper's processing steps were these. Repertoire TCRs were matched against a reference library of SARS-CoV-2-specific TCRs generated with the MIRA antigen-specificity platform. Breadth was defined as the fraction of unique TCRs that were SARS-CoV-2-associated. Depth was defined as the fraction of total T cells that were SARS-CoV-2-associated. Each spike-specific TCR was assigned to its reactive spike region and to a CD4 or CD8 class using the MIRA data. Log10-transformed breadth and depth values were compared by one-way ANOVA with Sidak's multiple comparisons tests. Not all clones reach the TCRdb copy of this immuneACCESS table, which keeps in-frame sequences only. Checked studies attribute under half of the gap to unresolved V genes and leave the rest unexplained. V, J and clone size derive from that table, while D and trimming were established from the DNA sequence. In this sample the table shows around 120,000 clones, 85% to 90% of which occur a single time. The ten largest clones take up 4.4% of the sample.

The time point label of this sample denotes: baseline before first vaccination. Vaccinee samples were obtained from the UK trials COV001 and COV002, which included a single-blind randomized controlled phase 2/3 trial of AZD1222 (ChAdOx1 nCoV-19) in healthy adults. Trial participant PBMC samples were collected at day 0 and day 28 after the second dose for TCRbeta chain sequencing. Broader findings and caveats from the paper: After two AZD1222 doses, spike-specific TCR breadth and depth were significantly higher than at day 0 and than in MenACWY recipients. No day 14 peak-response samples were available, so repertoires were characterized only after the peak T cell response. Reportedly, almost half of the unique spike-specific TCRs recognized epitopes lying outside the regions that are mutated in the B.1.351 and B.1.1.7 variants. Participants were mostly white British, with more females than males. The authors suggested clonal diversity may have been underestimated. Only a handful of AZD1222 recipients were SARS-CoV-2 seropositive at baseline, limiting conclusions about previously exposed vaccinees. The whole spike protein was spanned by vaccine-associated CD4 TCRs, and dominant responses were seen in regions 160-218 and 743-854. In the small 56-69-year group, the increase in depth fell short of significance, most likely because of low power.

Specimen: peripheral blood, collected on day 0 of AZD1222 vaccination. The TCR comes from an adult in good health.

The sequence in DNA is TGTGCCAGCAGTTACCTAGGGAAAGATCAGCCCCAGCATTTT. Translated, it gives CASSYLGKDQPQHF. The chain employs TRBV6-5 and TRBJ1-5; the D gene cannot be resolved reliably. In the germline V gene, CDR1 corresponds to MNHEY and CDR2 to SVGAGI. Including cysteine and phenylalanine, the CDR3 has 14 amino acids. Left in the record is the CDR3 DNA by itself, 42 bases read in frame from the first base. V and J lose 2 bases and 5 bases, and a span of 10 bases separates them.